A single sample is the source of the 29 T cell receptor beta chains below, sequenced in a study of OX40 agonist ivuxolimab in advanced cancers. The assay was immunoSEQ multiplex PCR, and TCRdb's table has in-frame clones only and misses some. This table holds 50,000 to 70,000 clones, around 81% found once. Sequenced here: CD4+ or CD8+ T cells sorted from blood, sampled in a trial of the OX40 agonist ivuxolimab. The receptors come from an adult with an advanced solid tumor such as melanoma, head and neck, liver or kidney cancer.

The V and J genes are TRBV11-2 and TRBJ2-6, with 8 bases matching TRBD2. This CDR3 comprises 16 residues. V gave up 5 bases and J gave up 6 bases; unmatched junction bases: 9. The germline gives CDR1 SGHAT, CDR2 FQNNGV. The CDR3 DNA follows: TGTGCCAGCAGCAGCCTTCGGGGGGGCTCGGCCAACGTCCTGACTTTC. Its translation: CASSSLRGGSANVLTF.

The chain joins TRBV30 to TRBJ1-4, with D possibly being TRBD1 (5 bases). Trimming removed 2 bases from V and 5 bases from J, with 9 bases in between. This CDR3 is built from 13 residues. From germline, CDR1 is GTSNPN and CDR2 SVGIG (reference sequence). CDR3 sequence: CAWSPTENEKLFF. As DNA, the CDR3 is TGTGCCTGGAGTCCGACAGAAAATGAAAAACTGTTTTTT. Combining the CDR3 with reference TRBV30 and TRBJ1-4 gives the whole variable domain SQTIHQWPATLVQPVGSPLSLECTVEGTSNPNLYWYRQAAGRGLQLLFYSVGIGQISSEVPQNLSASRPQDRQFILSSKKLLLSDSGFYLCAWSPTENEKLFFGSGTQLSVL.

This chain uses TRBV4-3 with TRBJ2-1; 12 bases agree with TRBD2. The CDR3 is 15 residues long. The germline CDR1 and CDR2 sequences are LGHNA and YSLEER. V trimming: 1 base; J trimming: 6 bases; junction bases outside the gene matches: 1. The CDR3 region has the DNA TGCGCCAGCAGCCAAGGACTAGCGGGAGTCAATGAGCAGTTCTTC. Its translation: CASSQGLAGVNEQFF.

The rearrangement links TRBV7-3 to TRBJ2-1; D possibly corresponds to TRBD1 (5 bases). CDR3 length: 14 amino acids. The ends were cut back, 4 bases at V and 1 base at J, with 8 bases in the middle. Looked up from germline, CDR1 is SGHTA and CDR2 is FQGTGA. CDR3 loop: CASSSDSSYNEQFF. The CDR3 coding sequence is TGTGCCAGCAGCTCTGACAGTTCCTACAATGAGCAGTTCTTC.

The V and J genes are TRBV9 and TRBJ2-7, with 8 bases that match TRBD1. J was trimmed by 2 bases and V by 5 bases; bases with no gene match: 9. Per germline, CDR1 SGDLS and CDR2 YYNGEE. This CDR3 contains 15 residues. The CDR3 loop reads CASSAPGTGPYEQYF. Here the CDR3 DNA reads TGTGCCAGCAGTGCCCCCGGGACAGGTCCCTACGAGCAGTACTTC.

The sample holds one count of this clone. This chain links TRBV30 with TRBJ1-2; D is unresolved. V was clipped by 5 bases and J by 5 bases, with 15 bases between them. The germline V gene encodes CDR1 GTSNPN and CDR2 SVGIG (reference sequence). There are 13 residues in the CDR3. As DNA, the CDR3 is TGTGCCTGGGAACCGATCGGGAGTTATGGCTACACCTTC. This sequence encodes CAWEPIGSYGYTF.

This clone was counted a single time. An end of the junction differs from the germline gene, which may be a read error. V gene TRBV7-9 combines with J gene TRBJ2-3; 9 bases line up with TRBD1. The CDR3 is 15 amino acids. CDR1 is SEHNR and CDR2 is FQNEAQ in the germline V gene (reference sequence). The CDR3, as DNA: TGTGCCGGCAGCTTGGTCGGGACAGGGACAGATACGCAGTATTTT. Translating it yields CAGSLVGTGTDTQYF.

The V and J genes are TRBV5-1 and TRBJ2-7; D gene unclear. The V gene lost 0 bases and the J gene lost 6 bases, with 10 bases spanning the gap. The CDR3 consists of 13 residues. The germline V gene encodes CDR1 SGHRS and CDR2 YFSETQ. The CDR3 sequence: CASSLGSRREQYF. For the CDR3, the DNA is TGCGCCAGCAGCTTGGGTAGCAGACGCGAGCAGTACTTC.

This clone was seen a handful of times. The rearrangement joins TRBV5-6 to TRBJ2-7, with 13 bases fitting TRBD2. CDR1 SGHDT and CDR2 YYEEEE come from the germline V gene. This CDR3 spans 16 amino acids. V dropped 0 bases and J dropped 3; count of bases not matched to a gene: 3. CDR3 amino acids: CASSLATSGRFYEQYF. The CDR3 nucleotides read TGTGCCAGCAGCTTGGCGACTAGCGGGAGGTTCTACGAGCAGTACTTC.

The sample holds a few counts of this clone. V gene TRBV6-5 combines with J gene TRBJ2-7, with 7 bases fitting TRBD1. Losses at the gene ends were 1 base for V and 1 base for J; bases not matched to a gene: 4. Germline CDR1 reads MNHEY; CDR2 reads SVGAGI. The CDR3 consists of 15 residues. The CDR3 protein is CASSYLEDRSYEQYF. DNA of the CDR3: TGTGCCAGCAGTTACTTAGAGGACAGGTCCTACGAGCAGTACTTC.

This chain's CDR3 is CASSLAGGTDTQYF. The CDR3, as DNA: TGTGCCAGCAGCTTAGCGGGAGGCACAGATACGCAGTATTTT. The V call is TRBV7-9, the J call TRBJ2-3; TRBD2 is a possible D gene (5 bases). V shed 0 bases and J shed 1 base, with 5 bases lying between them. Germline V gene data show CDR1 as SEHNR and CDR2 as FQNEAQ (reference sequence). The CDR3 is made up of 14 amino acids.

The rearrangement uses TRBV5-4 and TRBJ2-7; 11 bases line up with TRBD1. This CDR3 is 15 amino acids long. Germline CDR1 reads SGHNT; CDR2 reads YYREEE (reference sequence). V dropped 2 bases and J dropped 3; count of bases not matched to a gene: 4. The CDR3 protein is CASSFAGQGGYEQYF. The DNA of the CDR3 is TGTGCCAGCAGCTTTGCGGGACAGGGGGGCTACGAGCAGTACTTC.

The V and J genes are TRBV5-4 and TRBJ2-7; D is unclear. The CDR3 runs to 14 residues. Per germline, CDR1 SGHNT and CDR2 YYREEE (reference sequence). The ends were cut back, 2 bases at V and 0 bases at J, with 9 bases in the middle. The CDR3 nucleotides are TGTGCCAGCAGCTTAATGGCCGACTCCTACGAGCAGTACTTC. Its translation: CASSLMADSYEQYF.

The genes are TRBV25-1 and TRBJ2-1, with D perhaps TRBD2 (5 bases). CDR1 MGHDK and CDR2 SYGVNS come from the germline V gene. Trimming took 8 bases from V and 9 from J, leaving 20 bases between them. The CDR3 totals 14 residues. This chain's CDR3 is CASALPGLETEQFF. The DNA for the CDR3 is TGTGCCAGCGCCCTCCCCGGACTGGAGACTGAGCAGTTCTTC.

Regarding this clone: The same CDR3 is also encoded by other DNA sequences in this sample. The CDR3 here is CASSLGADTQYF. The CDR3, as DNA: TGTGCCAGCAGCTTAGGGGCAGATACGCAGTATTTT. V and J are TRBV11-2 and TRBJ2-3, with no clear D. The germline V gene encodes CDR1 SGHAT and CDR2 FQNNGV. CDR3 length: 12 residues. With 1 base removed from V and 4 bases from J, the gap between germline ends came to 3 bases.

This rearrangement joins TRBV9 to TRBJ1-1; 9 bases are shared with TRBD1. The CDR3 is 16 residues long. The J segment lost 2 bases and the V segment lost 5 bases, leaving 10 bases of the junction unmatched. The V gene's germline CDR1 is SGDLS and CDR2 YYNGEE. The CDR3 nucleotides are TGTGCCAGCAGTCCTACAGGGGGCGATTTCAACACTGAAGCTTTCTTT. Amino acids: CASSPTGGDFNTEAFF.

The chain uses TRBV2 and TRBJ2-5; D not certain. The J call may be mistaken, given a closer DNA end match to TRBJ2-7. From germline, CDR1 is SNHLY and CDR2 FYNNEI. The CDR3 runs to 12 residues. This chain's CDR3 is CASRRSDYEQYF. CDR3 nucleotide sequence: TGTGCCAGCAGACGATCGGACTACGAGCAGTACTTC.

The genes are TRBV6-5 and TRBJ2-1, with D hard to call. CDR1 and CDR2 (germline): MNHEY, SVGAGI. V shed 2 bases and J shed 3 bases, with 14 bases lying between them. The CDR3 length is 16 residues. The CDR3 loop reads CASSYPAGANYNEQFF. The CDR3 region has the DNA TGTGCCAGCAGTTACCCCGCCGGCGCGAACTACAATGAGCAGTTCTTC.

The chain links TRBV5-1 to TRBJ2-7; D remains ambiguous. CDR3 length equals 14 residues. V gave up 4 bases and J gave up 0 bases, with 11 bases separating them. CDR1 is SGHRS and CDR2 is YFSETQ in the germline V gene. CDR3: CASSTSRNSYEQYF. CDR3 sequence (DNA): TGCGCCAGCAGCACCTCTAGAAACTCCTACGAGCAGTACTTC.

The chain links TRBV18 to TRBJ2-3, with TRBD2 as a possible D gene (5 bases). Between the trimmed V and J ends, which lost 5 bases and 6 bases, there was a span of 12 bases. The CDR3 runs 13 residues. The germline V gene encodes CDR1 KGHSH and CDR2 LQKENI. CDR3: CASSVPGLDTQYF. For the CDR3, the DNA is TGTGCCAGCTCAGTTCCAGGACTGGATACGCAGTATTTT.

The chain uses TRBV14 and TRBJ2-1; weak D call: TRBD2 (6 bases). This CDR3 is built from 13 residues. Germline CDR1 is SGHDN and CDR2 is FVKESK. With 4 bases removed from V and 6 bases from J, the gap between germline ends came to 10 bases. CDR3 coding DNA: TGTGCCAGCAGCCCCGGAGGGGTCAATGAGCAGTTCTTC. This translates into CASSPGGVNEQFF.

This clone was detected a few times. The rearrangement joins TRBV11-3 to TRBJ2-7, with D perhaps matching TRBD2 (5 bases). The germline V and J ends were trimmed by 5 bases and 0 bases, with 5 bases remaining between them. The CDR3 is made up of 12 amino acids. CDR1 and CDR2 (germline): SGHNT, YENEEA. CDR3: CASSGSSYEQYF. Written as DNA, the CDR3 is TGTGCCAGCAGCGGGAGCTCCTACGAGCAGTACTTC. The whole variable domain, remainder taken from reference TRBV11-3 and TRBJ2-7, is EAGVVQSPRYKIIEKKQPVAFWCNPISGHNTLYWYLQNLGQGPELLIRYENEEAVDDSQLPKDRFSAERLKGVDSTLKIQPAELGDSAVYLCASSGSSYEQYFGPGTRLTVT.

CDR3 protein: CASSPDRTRTDTQYF. The CDR3 nucleotides read TGTGCCAGCAGCCCAGACCGGACTCGCACAGATACGCAGTATTTT. This chain uses TRBV9 with TRBJ2-3; maybe TRBD2 (5 bases). Germline V gene data show CDR1 as SGDLS and CDR2 as YYNGEE. CDR3 size: 15 residues. Trimming left V 4 bases short and J 1 base short, with 13 bases between.

J is TRBJ2-7 and V is TRBV27; 8 bases match TRBD2. Trimming cost V 6 bases and J 3 bases; bases outside gene matches: 7. Germline CDR1 and CDR2: MNHEY and SMNVEV (reference sequence). The CDR3 loop spans 14 amino acids. The DNA for the CDR3 is TGTGCCAGCAGACCAGGACTAGCCTTCTACGAGCAGTACTTC. As protein: CASRPGLAFYEQYF.

The rearrangement joins TRBV9 to TRBJ2-3; 8 nucleotides agree with TRBD1. Germline CDR1 is SGDLS and CDR2 is YYNGEE. V trimming: 3 bases; J trimming: 2 bases; junction bases outside the gene matches: 5. This CDR3 is 15 amino acids long. CDR3 in DNA: TGTGCCAGCAGCGAGCAGGGGGCGGACACAGATACGCAGTATTTT. It encodes CASSEQGADTDTQYF.

Concerning this clone itself: One end of the junction fails to match germline, which may point to a read error. This chain connects TRBV11-3 to TRBJ2-1; D remains unclear. Germline-derived CDR1 and CDR2 are SGHNT and YENEEA. The CDR3 has 13 amino acids. The CDR3 DNA sequence: TGTGCCAGCAGTTTAGTTCAATCCAATGAGCAGTTCTTC. This encodes CASSLVQSNEQFF.

V gene TRBV4-1 combines with J gene TRBJ2-3; D assignment may be TRBD1 or TRBD2 (9 bases each). Germline V gene lookup returns CDR1 MGHRA and CDR2 YSYEKL. Trimming stripped 2 bases from V and 5 bases from J, with 35 bases between. The CDR3 extends over 22 amino acids. For the CDR3, the DNA is TGCGCCAGCAGCCAAAGCGGGTGGGGGACAGGGATTTTAGCGGGAGATCAAGATACGCAGTATTTT. It yields the protein CASSQSGWGTGILAGDQDTQYF.

The chain uses TRBV11-2 and TRBJ2-2; no clear D gene. CDR1 and CDR2 (germline): SGHAT, FQNNGV. V was cut by 8 bases and J by 4 bases, with 17 bases left in between. The CDR3 is 15 amino acids. In DNA, the CDR3 is TGTGCCAGCCGCCCCAACATCCCGGGCACCGGGGAGCTGTTTTTT. Translation gives CASRPNIPGTGELFF.

This chain joins TRBV4-2 and TRBJ2-5; 7 bases fit TRBD2. Germline lookup yields CDR1 LGHNA and CDR2 YNFKEQ. The junction had 5 bases not matched to a gene; V was cut back by 1 base and J by 0 bases. The CDR3 has 16 amino acids. The CDR3 reads CASSQGRREHQETQYF. CDR3 bases: TGTGCCAGCAGCCAAGGGAGGCGGGAGCACCAAGAGACCCAGTACTTC.